The present entry profiles one T cell receptor (beta chain) with its context. Its specificity is unknown. These data originate in a study of T cell responses to AZD1222 COVID-19 vaccine. Notes on the study in general: It should be noted that donors were predominantly white British and more often female, and clonal diversity was possibly underestimated.

The assay was immunoSEQ multiplex PCR, and TCRdb's table has in-frame clones only and misses some. Of roughly 160,000 clones in the sample, roughly 92% were seen once. Germline V lookup: CDR1 SGHNT, CDR2 YYREEE (reference sequence). CDR3 size: 15 residues. The germline V and J ends were trimmed by 3 bases and 0 bases, with 10 bases remaining between them. Sequenced material: peripheral blood, taken on day 0 of AZD1222 vaccination. The chain carries TRBV5-4 and TRBJ1-3, with D maybe TRBD1 (6 bases). This receptor was taken from an adult in good health. CDR3 loop: CASSSGQNSGNTIYF. The CDR3 region has the DNA TGTGCCAGCAGCTCAGGACAGAACTCTGGAAACACCATATATTTT. Using reference TRBV5-4 and TRBJ1-3 for the parts outside the CDR3, the full variable domain is ETGVTQSPTHLIKTRGQQVTLRCSSQSGHNTVSWYQQALGQGPQFIFQYYREEENGRGNFPPRFSGLQFPNYSSELNVNALELDDSALYLCASSSGQNSGNTIYFGEGSWLTVV.